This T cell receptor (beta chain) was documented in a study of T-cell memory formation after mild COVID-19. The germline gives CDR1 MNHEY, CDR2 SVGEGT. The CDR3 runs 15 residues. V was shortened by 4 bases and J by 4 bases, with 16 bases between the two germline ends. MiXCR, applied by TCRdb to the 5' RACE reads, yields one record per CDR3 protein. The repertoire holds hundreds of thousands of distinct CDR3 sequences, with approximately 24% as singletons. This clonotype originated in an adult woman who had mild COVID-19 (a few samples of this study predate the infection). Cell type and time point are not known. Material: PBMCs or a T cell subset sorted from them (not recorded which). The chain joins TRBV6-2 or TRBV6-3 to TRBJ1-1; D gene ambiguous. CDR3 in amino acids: CASSSNVRAITEAFF. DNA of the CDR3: TGTGCCAGCAGTTCTAACGTGAGGGCCATCACTGAAGCTTTCTTT.